This record looks at one T cell receptor (beta chain) sequence and its context. This receptor's antigen is unknown. The record has no base qualities; no much larger clone is one base away. The trial excluded patients who had a history of autoimmune disease or were on systemic immunosuppression. In every dose cohort, peripheral blood was drawn for TCR sequencing at baseline, cycle 4 day 1, and cycle 7 day 1. Samples were obtained from an open-label, multicenter, first-in-human phase I dose-escalation trial of ivuxolimab. Adults with locally advanced or metastatic melanoma, renal cell, hepatocellular, or head and neck squamous cell carcinoma were enrolled in the trial. Before TCR sequencing, CD4+ and CD8+ T cells were separately sorted from peripheral blood. This specimen belongs to a study of OX40 agonist ivuxolimab in advanced cancers. Regarding the complete study: Ivuxolimab was an agonistic, fully human IgG2 monoclonal antibody directed against OX40 (CD134), a costimulatory receptor. Intravenous ivuxolimab was administered to patients every 2 weeks at six dose levels: 0.01, 0.1, 0.3, 1.5, 3 and 10 mg/kg. Of the approximately 53 patients in dose escalation, about 20 had hepatocellular carcinoma, some 15 had melanoma, 9 had renal cell carcinoma and 9 had head and neck cancer. The dose-escalation cohort was around 84% male with a mean age of about 60 years, ranging from about 23 to 85. Patients were allowed to have had prior anti-PD-1, anti-PD-L1 or anti-CTLA-4 therapy, and more than 35% of the dose-escalation patients had been treated with checkpoint inhibitors. Three dose-escalation patients achieved partial responses, one with hepatocellular carcinoma and two with cutaneous melanoma. Peripheral TCRbeta sequencing aimed to test whether ivuxolimab altered TCR sequence diversity and caused clonal T-cell expansion. The paper reports the monotherapy dose-escalation portion (N of about 50 patients) of the phase I ivuxolimab trial. The paper's findings and limits, for the study overall: Which antigens the clonally expanded peripheral T cells were specific for was not determined. In partial responders in the 0.1-3.0 mg/kg groups, normalized peripheral clonal expansion was found to be among the lowest, especially among CD8+ T cells. Clonal expansion of both CD4+ and CD8+ blood T cells was observed from baseline to week 6 at doses 0.1 to 3.0 mg/kg. Low levels of normalized T-cell clonal expansion were also seen in some nonresponding patients. After ivuxolimab, expanded clones were on average more numerous among CD8+ T cells than among CD4+ T cells.

For sequencing of the TCRbeta CDR3 region, genomic DNA was extracted from the sorted cells. The immunoSEQ Assay was used to sequence the TCRbeta CDR3 regions. Here the immuneACCESS table is served through TCRdb, limited to in-frame sequences with V and J called. Missing clones are a known gap in these copies; in checked studies unresolved V genes cover under half, and the rest lacks a known reason. For this sample the table gives fewer than 100,000 clones, of which around 90% were detected only once. Less than 0.35% of the sample lies in the top ten. Sequences were derived from CD4+ or CD8+ T cells sorted from blood, sampled in a trial of the OX40 agonist ivuxolimab. The receptor was isolated from an adult with an advanced solid tumor such as melanoma, head and neck, liver or kidney cancer.

The sequenced DNA is TGTGCCAGCAGATTAGCGGGGATCCAAGAGACCCAGTACTTC. It translates to CASRLAGIQETQYF. The rearranged chain carries TRBV6-5 and TRBJ2-5, with 8 bases matching TRBD2. Measured from the cysteine to the phenylalanine, the CDR3 is 14 residues long. Of the read, only the CDR3 DNA is kept; its 42 bases are in frame from base 1. The germline V gene specifies MNHEY as CDR1 and SVGAGI as CDR2. V ends up 6 bases short and J 1 base short, with an unmatched junction base count of 4.